This T cell receptor (beta chain) was observed in a study of T cell changes during pregnancy in multiple sclerosis. TCRdb keeps only in-frame clones here, not all; method: immunoSEQ multiplex PCR. The table records around 95,000 clones, nearly 95% of them present only once. The J segment lost 3 bases and the V segment lost 2 bases, leaving 12 bases of the junction unmatched. Germline values: CDR1 SGHDT, CDR2 YYEEEE. This CDR3 contains 17 residues. The input for sequencing was peripheral blood, taken after pregnancy. The TCR comes from a female donor in good health, enrolled as a control in a pregnancy study. J is TRBJ2-7 and V is TRBV5-6; 9 nucleotides align to TRBD2. This CDR3 is CASSFPSGDSTGYEQYF. Written as DNA, the CDR3 is TGTGCCAGCAGCTTCCCTAGCGGGGATTCTACTGGCTACGAGCAGTACTTC.